A single sample is the source of the 20 T cell receptor beta chains below, sequenced in a study of blood T cell repertoires in COVID-19. The repertoire was sequenced with immunoSEQ multiplex PCR; TCRdb's copy has only in-frame clones and lacks some. The table includes under 90,000 clones, about 73% detected once. The sample consisted of peripheral blood. The source of these receptors is a man aged 45-60 years with active or convalescent COVID-19.

V and J are TRBV7-8 and TRBJ2-2; D is ambiguous. Trimming took off 3 bases at V and 6 bases at J, with 14 bases between the two ends. Germline V lookup: CDR1 SGHVS, CDR2 FQNEAQ. The CDR3 sequence is 15 residues long. CDR3 DNA sequence: TGTGCCAGCAGCTTTGGCCCCCAAGGAGCCGGGGAGCTGTTTTTT. This translates into CASSFGPQGAGELFF. The whole variable domain, remainder taken from reference TRBV7-8 and TRBJ2-2, is GAGVSQSPRYKVAKRGQDVALRCDPISGHVSLFWYQQALGQGPEFLTYFQNEAQLDKSGLPSDRFFAERPEGSVSTLKIQRTQQEDSAVYLCASSFGPQGAGELFFGEGSRLTVL.

This rearrangement joins TRBV7-3 to TRBJ2-2; 11 nucleotides agree with TRBD2. The germline CDR1 and CDR2 sequences are SGHTA and FQGTGA. There are 15 residues in the CDR3. Trimming at V came to 4 bases and at J to 6 bases, leaving 4 bases not matched to a gene. CDR3: CASSSGTSGAGELFF. In nucleotides, the CDR3 is TGTGCCAGCAGCTCCGGGACTAGCGGCGCCGGGGAGCTGTTTTTT.

In DNA, the CDR3 is TGCAGCGTTCATCTCCCCGACAGGGGGATGCGACCGAAATACTTC. Its protein product is CSVHLPDRGMRPKYF. V gene TRBV29-1 combines with J gene TRBJ2-5; 9 bases agree with TRBD1. From germline, CDR1 is SQVTM and CDR2 ANQGSEA. The CDR3 loop spans 15 amino acids. V was pared by 5 bases and J by 14 bases, with 21 bases of the junction left unmatched. The full variable domain, its missing parts supplied by reference TRBV29-1 and TRBJ2-5, is SAVISQKPSRDICQRGTSLTIQCQVDSQVTMMFWYRQQPGQSLTLIATANQGSEATYESGFVIDKFPISRPNLTFSTLTVSNMSPEDSSIYLCSVHLPDRGMRPKYFGPGTRLLVL.

This clone appeared once. The rearrangement links TRBV11-3 to TRBJ2-2, with D unclear. Germline loops: CDR1 SGHNT, CDR2 YENEEA. CDR3 length: 11 amino acids. Deletions cut 5 bases from V and 8 bases from J, with 6 bases between. The CDR3 coding sequence is TGTGCCAGCAGCCGGCGGGGGGAGCTGTTTTTT. Translation gives CASSRRGELFF.

The chain employs TRBV5-4 and TRBJ1-1; 7 bases line up with TRBD1. Trimming cost V 4 bases and J 1 base; bases outside gene matches: 10. CDR3 length: 16 amino acids. Germline V lookup: CDR1 SGHNT, CDR2 YYREEE (reference sequence). CDR3 region: CASSAASGTANTEAFF. The DNA for the CDR3 is TGTGCCAGCAGCGCCGCCTCCGGGACAGCGAACACTGAAGCTTTCTTT. Together with reference TRBV5-4 and TRBJ1-1, the CDR3 gives the full variable domain: ETGVTQSPTHLIKTRGQQVTLRCSSQSGHNTVSWYQQALGQGPQFIFQYYREEENGRGNFPPRFSGLQFPNYSSELNVNALELDDSALYLCASSAASGTANTEAFFGQGTRLTVV.

CDR3 DNA sequence: TGCAGCGTCCACCGTCAGGGTCAAGAGACCCAGTACTTC. Protein product: CSVHRQGQETQYF. The J gene is TRBJ2-5, the V gene TRBV29-1, with a possible D match to TRBD1 (5 bases). Trimming cost V 6 bases and J 2 bases, with 13 bases left between them. Germline V lookup: CDR1 SQVTM, CDR2 ANQGSEA. The CDR3 runs to 13 residues. Together with reference TRBV29-1 and TRBJ2-5, the CDR3 gives the full variable domain: SAVISQKPSRDICQRGTSLTIQCQVDSQVTMMFWYRQQPGQSLTLIATANQGSEATYESGFVIDKFPISRPNLTFSTLTVSNMSPEDSSIYLCSVHRQGQETQYFGPGTRLLVL.

The J gene is TRBJ1-3, the V gene TRBV19, with D tentatively TRBD1 (5 bases). The V and J ends lost 3 bases and 5 bases respectively, with 17 bases between them. Germline lookup yields CDR1 LNHDA and CDR2 SQIVND (reference sequence). This CDR3 contains 16 residues. The CDR3 nucleotides read TGTGCCAGTAGTATCGGAACAGGCTTCCTTAGAAACACCATATATTTT. It codes for CASSIGTGFLRNTIYF.

The rearrangement uses TRBV2 and TRBJ2-3, with 9 bases aligning to TRBD1. The CDR3 loop spans 16 amino acids. Germline CDR1 reads SNHLY; CDR2 reads FYNNEI. Unmatched junction bases numbered 11, after V lost 7 bases and J lost 3 bases. CDR3 region: CASNKPRTGVTDTQYF. CDR3 sequence (DNA): TGTGCCAGCAACAAACCCAGGACAGGGGTAACAGATACGCAGTATTTT.

This clone showed up just a few times. The chain carries TRBV19 and TRBJ2-5; 8 nucleotides agree with TRBD2. V shed 6 bases and J 2 bases; nucleotides not matched to a gene: 2. Germline CDR1 is LNHDA and CDR2 is SQIVND (reference sequence). The CDR3 totals 13 residues. CDR3 protein: CASRERGQETQYF. CDR3 in DNA: TGTGCCAGTAGAGAGCGGGGGCAAGAGACCCAGTACTTC.

Only one count was recorded for this clone. The V gene is TRBV15, the J gene TRBJ2-1; possibly TRBD2 for D (7 bases). The CDR3 sequence is 16 residues long. Per germline, CDR1 LNHNV and CDR2 YYDKDF (reference sequence). V lost 0 bases to trimming and J lost 4 bases, with 13 bases between them. The chain's CDR3 is CATSRDRGAGYNEQFF. The CDR3 DNA follows: TGTGCCACCAGCAGAGATCGGGGGGCCGGGTACAATGAGCAGTTCTTC.

The chain couples TRBV7-3 to TRBJ2-2; D is unclear. The V end was cut by 2 bases, the J end by 7 bases, with 14 bases between. The germline gives CDR1 SGHTA, CDR2 FQGTGA. The CDR3 has 15 residues. CDR3 in DNA: TGTGCCAGCAGCTTAGAAGGTAGCCGGGTCGGGGAGCTGTTTTTT. Its protein is CASSLEGSRVGELFF.

This chain connects TRBV30 to TRBJ1-2, with D possibly being TRBD1 (5 bases). Germline values: CDR1 GTSNPN, CDR2 SVGIG (reference sequence). Trimming pared 1 base from V and 7 bases from J, leaving 13 bases between. The CDR3 has 13 residues. The CDR3 protein is CAWSDTGRGGYTF. CDR3 sequence (DNA): TGTGCCTGGAGTGACACGGGGAGGGGTGGCTACACCTTC.

CDR3 nucleotide sequence: TGTGCCAGCAGCCCCATAGTAGGTGGGAGGTATGGCTACACCTTC. This translates into CASSPIVGGRYGYTF. The chain uses TRBV7-2 and TRBJ1-2, with no clear D. Trimming cost V 5 bases and J 5 bases, with 18 bases left between them. Germline values: CDR1 SGHTA, CDR2 FQGNSA. This CDR3 has 15 amino acids.

The genes are TRBV7-6 and TRBJ1-5, with D tentatively TRBD1 (6 bases). V lost 3 bases and J 6 bases, leaving 15 bases between the germline ends. This CDR3 is 15 amino acids long. From germline, CDR1 is SGHVS and CDR2 FNYEAQ. The CDR3 is CASSLGSRGVQPQHF. CDR3 coding DNA: TGTGCCAGCAGCTTGGGCTCCAGGGGTGTTCAGCCCCAGCATTTT.

The chain's CDR3 is CASSDFYRGSYNSPLHF. CDR3 coding DNA: TGTGCCAGCAGTGACTTTTACAGGGGGTCCTATAATTCACCCCTCCACTTT. V gene TRBV6-4 combines with J gene TRBJ1-6; 8 bases align to TRBD1. Germline trimming cut 1 base from V and 1 base from J; bases unmatched to any gene: 3. Germline V gene data show CDR1 as MRHNA and CDR2 as SNTAGT. The CDR3 loop spans 17 amino acids.

V and J are TRBV6-5 and TRBJ2-4; D unclear. The CDR3 is 13 residues long. The ends were cut back, 4 bases at V and 8 bases at J, with 12 bases in the middle. CDR1 MNHEY and CDR2 SVGAGI come from the germline V gene. The CDR3 DNA follows: TGTGCCAGCAGTTCTGTAGCAACCCACATTCAGTACTTC. It translates to CASSSVATHIQYF.

A single count supports this clone. The rearrangement joins TRBV15 to TRBJ1-4; 8 nucleotides agree with TRBD1. In germline, CDR1 is LNHNV, CDR2 YYDKDF (reference sequence). The CDR3 length is 14 residues. Trimming at V came to 4 bases and at J to 7 bases, leaving 5 bases not matched to a gene. The CDR3 loop is CATSTGQGAEKLFF. CDR3 bases: TGTGCCACCAGCACAGGACAGGGTGCTGAAAAACTGTTTTTT.

The chain carries TRBV14 and TRBJ1-4; perhaps TRBD1 as D (5 bases). The CDR3 consists of 13 residues. Germline assignment: CDR1 SGHDN and CDR2 FVKESK. Trimming removed 4 bases at V and 8 bases at J, with 11 bases between. The CDR3 is CASSRGGYEKLFF. CDR3 DNA: TGTGCCAGCAGCCGGGGGGGTTACGAAAAACTGTTTTTT.

The chain uses TRBV7-8 and TRBJ2-7; 7 bases match TRBD1. V was pared by 5 bases and J by 2 bases, with 6 bases of the junction left unmatched. This CDR3 is built from 14 residues. CDR1 is SGHVS and CDR2 is FQNEAQ in the germline V gene. The CDR3 nucleotides are TGTGCCAGCAGCCTGGGGACAGTCCCCTACGAGCAGTACTTC. Its protein product is CASSLGTVPYEQYF.

This chain links TRBV30 with TRBJ2-7; perhaps TRBD1 as D (7 bases). In germline, CDR1 is GTSNPN, CDR2 SVGIG (reference sequence). The CDR3 spans 13 residues. V lost 4 bases and J lost 4, with 14 bases in between. The CDR3 region has the DNA TGTGCCTGGACCCGGAGGGGGCCTTACGAGCAGTACTTC. Amino acids: CAWTRRGPYEQYF.